The 12 T cell receptor beta chains below all came from one sample that was sequenced in a study of T cells in Graves' hyperthyroidism and ophthalmopathy. Amplified TCR beta CDR3 regions came from RNA transcripts. First-round RT-PCR of the TCR CDR3 relied on the HTBI primer set. TCRdb re-analysed the multiplex PCR reads in MiXCR, keeping a single row per CDR3 protein. The sample has about 520,000 distinct CDR3 sequences; around a quarter are singletons. Sequencing was done on a sample of blood. All receptors come from a woman in her twenties or thirties with Graves' ophthalmopathy.

This clonotype was seen repeatedly, ten times or more. This chain links TRBV6-2 or TRBV6-3 with TRBJ1-3; D remains unclear. The CDR3 contains 17 residues. Looked up from germline, CDR1 is MNHEY and CDR2 is SVGEGT. With 2 bases removed from V and 0 bases from J, the gap between germline ends came to 14 bases. DNA of the CDR3: TGTGCCAGCAGTTACCCGACATATTTGGGCTCTGGAAACACCATATATTTT. Translation gives CASSYPTYLGSGNTIYF.

This clonotype came up many times. CDR3 sequence (DNA): TGCGCCAGCAGCGTACAGGGAACGGGAGAGACCCAGTACTTC. Amino acid sequence: CASSVQGTGETQYF. This chain uses TRBV5-1 with TRBJ2-5, with TRBD1 as a possible D gene (6 bases). Trimming pared 4 bases from V and 4 bases from J, leaving 14 bases between. Germline V lookup: CDR1 SGHRS, CDR2 YFSETQ. The CDR3 spans 14 residues.

This clonotype was seen at least ten times. The gene calls are TRBV28 and TRBJ1-5, with D perhaps matching TRBD1 (6 bases). V was clipped by 8 bases and J by 9 bases, with 17 bases between them. The CDR3 covers 13 residues. The V gene's germline CDR1 is MDHEN and CDR2 SYDVKM. The chain's CDR3 is CASPSRGHGPQHF. The CDR3 nucleotides are TGTGCCAGCCCCTCGCGGGGGCATGGGCCCCAGCATTTT.

The chain couples TRBV28 to TRBJ1-2; D unresolved. CDR3 length: 13 residues. CDR1 MDHEN and CDR2 SYDVKM come from the germline V gene. The ends were cut back, 3 bases at V and 8 bases at J, with 13 bases in the middle. CDR3 amino acids: CASSFAGREGYTF. CDR3 in DNA: TGTGCCAGCAGTTTCGCGGGCCGCGAAGGCTACACCTTC.

This clonotype was recorded at least ten times. This chain connects TRBV6-2 or TRBV6-3 to TRBJ1-1; D ambiguous. The CDR3 runs 12 residues. The ends were cut back, 0 bases at V and 4 bases at J, with 3 bases in the middle. Per germline, CDR1 MNHEY and CDR2 SVGEGT. For the CDR3, the DNA is TGTGCCAGCAGTTACTCGCGCACTGAAGCTTTCTTT. It specifies CASSYSRTEAFF.

This clonotype occurred many times. The rearrangement uses TRBV12-3 or TRBV12-4 and TRBJ1-6; D is ambiguous. There are 13 residues in the CDR3. The ends were cut back, 5 bases at V and 11 bases at J, with 13 bases in the middle. CDR3 in amino acids: CASSGFGRTPLHF. The DNA for the CDR3 is TGTGCCAGCAGTGGGTTCGGGAGGACACCCCTCCACTTT.

This clonotype was found many times. The chain uses TRBV6-5 and TRBJ2-7, with D possibly matching TRBD2 (6 bases). Germline loops: CDR1 MNHEY, CDR2 SVGAGI. The CDR3 consists of 14 residues. Trimming stripped 2 bases from V and 4 bases from J, with 12 bases between. Here the CDR3 reads CASSYMRRGYEQYF. In DNA form, the CDR3 reads TGTGCCAGCAGTTACATGAGGAGGGGTTACGAGCAGTACTTC.

This clonotype was detected many times. The chain is built from TRBV7-9 and TRBJ2-7; possibly TRBD1 for D (6 bases). Germline CDR1 is SEHNR and CDR2 is FQNEAQ (reference sequence). CDR3 size: 15 residues. Trimming cost V 5 bases and J 4 bases, with 18 bases left between them. CDR3 nucleotide sequence: TGTGCCAGCAGCACTACAGGGCAAGGGCTTTACGAGCAGTACTTC. Protein: CASSTTGQGLYEQYF.

At least ten counts were recorded for this clonotype. V is TRBV29-1 and J is TRBJ1-1; D is uncertain. CDR1 and CDR2 from the germline V gene are SQVTM and ANQGSEA. V was shortened by 4 bases and J by 2 bases, with 2 bases between the two germline ends. The CDR3 is made up of 10 amino acids. The chain's CDR3 is CSVANTEAFF. In nucleotides, the CDR3 is TGCAGCGTTGCCAACACTGAAGCTTTCTTT.

Details on this clonotype: A much larger clone differs from this one at a single base, so this may be a read error. The chain carries TRBV30 and TRBJ2-5, with 7 bases identical to TRBD1. Germline V lookup: CDR1 GTSNPN, CDR2 SVGIG (reference sequence). The CDR3 spans 13 residues. The CDR3: CAWRDRPRGTKYF. The CDR3 DNA is TGTGCCTGGAGGGACAGGCCGAGGGGGACCAAGTACTTC. The variable domain in full, completed from reference TRBV30 and TRBJ2-5, reads SQTIHQWPATLVQPVGSPLSLECTVEGTSNPNLYWYRQAAGRGLQLLFYSVGIGQISSEVPQNLSASRPQDRQFILSSKKLLLSDSGFYLCAWRDRPRGTKYFGPGTRLLVL.

The chain employs TRBV5-1 and TRBJ2-2; 9 bases align to TRBD1. V lost 7 bases and J lost 4; bases outside the gene matches: 17. The CDR3 is 18 residues long. Germline CDR1 and CDR2: SGHRS and YFSETQ. The CDR3, as DNA: TGCGCCAGCTCACTACTTACAGGGGGCCGCATGATCACCGGGGAGCTGTTTTTT. Translation: CASSLLTGGRMITGELFF.

The sample holds many counts of this clonotype. The V and J genes are TRBV27 and TRBJ2-5; 15 bases are a match to TRBD2. Germline V gene sequence: CDR1 MNHEY, CDR2 SMNVEV (reference sequence). V was pared by 2 bases and J by 6 bases, with 10 bases of the junction left unmatched. CDR3 size: 18 residues. The CDR3 reads CASSLRGLAGGPAQTQYF. The CDR3 DNA is TGTGCCAGCAGTTTAAGAGGACTAGCGGGGGGGCCGGCCCAGACCCAGTACTTC.